This is a list of T cell receptor beta chains from one sample in a study of T cells expressing NK-cell markers. TCRdb reprocessed the 5' RACE reads, keeping one entry per CDR3 protein, no DNA. This table holds about half a million distinct CDR3 sequences. The sample taken for sequencing was blood T cells: a sorted CD56 or NKG2C T cell subset, CD4+ or CD8+ T cells, or bulk PBMC T cells (not recorded which). The receptor set was obtained from a woman aged 45-59 years in good health. Each CDR3 is given with its conserved first and last residue.

J gene: TRBJ2-5; V gene: TRBV23-1; CDR3 protein: CASSQSNQRQGSGETQYF
J gene: TRBJ2-3; V gene: TRBV5-1; CDR3 protein: CASSLVTSGVSTDTQYF
J gene: TRBJ1-1; V gene: TRBV5-1; CDR3 protein: CASSLARRGGGTEAFF
J gene: TRBJ2-5; V gene: TRBV5-6; CDR3 protein: CASSPSIGGSYQETQYF
J gene: TRBJ2-1; V gene: TRBV5-1; CDR3 protein: CASSQTRIEQFF
J gene: TRBJ1-1; V gene: TRBV29-1; CDR3 protein: CSVEDLMGGSSPFF
J gene: TRBJ1-1; V gene: TRBV12-3/TRBV12-4; CDR3 protein: CASGPQGAEAFF
J gene: TRBJ2-7; V gene: TRBV5-1; CDR3 protein: CASSLVPLGGWTYEQYF
J gene: TRBJ2-1; V gene: TRBV19; CDR3 protein: CASSIVGSGRSEQFF
J gene: TRBJ1-2; V gene: TRBV5-1; CDR3 protein: CASSIGTAYGYTF
J gene: TRBJ2-3; V gene: TRBV5-6; CDR3 protein: CASSPPPSGRNTDTQYF
J gene: TRBJ2-3; V gene: TRBV7-2; CDR3 protein: CASSPSFWGTEDTQYF
J gene: TRBJ2-3; V gene: TRBV24-1; CDR3 protein: CATSDGQVIADTQYF
J gene: TRBJ2-7; V gene: TRBV6-1; CDR3 protein: CASKIGRPGVHEQYF
J gene: TRBJ2-1; V gene: TRBV25-1; CDR3 protein: CASSDVAGRDEQFF
J gene: TRBJ2-3; V gene: TRBV19; CDR3 protein: CASRQGQGFTDTQYF
J gene: TRBJ1-6; V gene: TRBV20-1; CDR3 protein: CSANGPGSYNSPLHF
J gene: TRBJ2-7; V gene: TRBV9; CDR3 protein: CASSVNPAGTYEQYF
J gene: TRBJ1-1; V gene: TRBV5-1; CDR3 protein: CASTDPGTEAFF
J gene: TRBJ1-3; V gene: TRBV20-1; CDR3 protein: CSVTIGGGNTIYF
J gene: TRBJ2-1; V gene: TRBV12-3/TRBV12-4; CDR3 protein: CATLGAGTNEQFF
J gene: TRBJ2-7; V gene: TRBV12-5; CDR3 protein: CASRPSLSYEQYF
J gene: TRBJ2-1; V gene: TRBV2; CDR3 protein: CASRAIAERNEQFF
J gene: TRBJ2-4; V gene: TRBV7-9; CDR3 protein: CASSLGTGQKNIQYF
J gene: TRBJ1-2; V gene: TRBV3-1; CDR3 protein: CASSQRSQAYGYTF
J gene: TRBJ2-2; V gene: TRBV7-3; CDR3 protein: CASSSPGTGGFGELFF
J gene: TRBJ1-1; V gene: TRBV10-3; CDR3 protein: CAISALTGMNTEAFF
J gene: TRBJ2-3; V gene: TRBV6-5; CDR3 protein: CASSPGTSSTDTQYF
J gene: TRBJ2-1; V gene: TRBV7-2; CDR3 protein: CASSLSRGSSYNEQFF
J gene: TRBJ2-2; V gene: TRBV4-2; CDR3 protein: CASSQGRLAGGGTGELFF
J gene: TRBJ2-5; V gene: TRBV7-2; CDR3 protein: CASSYSWGETQYF
J gene: TRBJ2-7; V gene: TRBV20-1; CDR3 protein: CSANRDTFSYEQYF
J gene: TRBJ1-2; V gene: TRBV29-1; CDR3 protein: CSVPGTGVYGYTF
J gene: TRBJ2-3; V gene: TRBV11-3; CDR3 protein: CASSRLGYTQYF